This TCR beta chain is drawn from a study of cytomegalovirus exposure and HLA in healthy donors. The CDR3 is made up of 15 amino acids. Trimming shortened V by 2 bases and J by 5 bases, and 15 bases separated the two germline ends. The V gene's germline CDR1 is SEHNR and CDR2 FQNEAQ (reference sequence). 60 Vbeta and 13 Jbeta primers were used in PCR. The method was immunoSEQ multiplex PCR; TCRdb's version includes in-frame clones alone and lacks a portion of them. Counted here are under 200,000 clones, around four fifths occurring once; the ten biggest clones make up approximately 2%. Comment on this clone: Other DNA sequences in this sample translate to the same CDR3.

The receptor was isolated from a woman between 18 and 29 years old in good health and CMV-seronegative. Specimen: PBMCs. The V call is TRBV7-9, the J call TRBJ1-2; maybe TRBD1 (5 bases). The chain's CDR3 is CASSLFQGLGYGYTF. CDR3 bases: TGTGCCAGCAGCTTATTTCAGGGACTGGGTTATGGCTACACCTTC.